This T cell receptor beta chain was documented in a study of blood T cell repertoires in COVID-19. Some clones are missing from TCRdb's copy, which holds only in-frame ones; the method was immunoSEQ multiplex PCR. Among 300,000 to 450,000 clones listed, roughly nine tenths were seen once. The TCR originated in a woman aged 25 to 45 who had recovered from COVID-19. The sample comprised PBMCs or T cells enriched from blood (not recorded which).

The CDR3, as DNA: TGTGCCAGCAGCTCGAACGTGGCTTTCCCCTACGAGCAGTACTTC. This codes for CASSSNVAFPYEQYF. The chain has TRBV5-6 and TRBJ2-7; D is unclear. Deletions cut 3 bases from V and 2 bases from J, with 15 bases between. The CDR3 extends over 15 amino acids. The germline V gene has CDR1 SGHDT and CDR2 YYEEEE.